A selection of T cell receptor beta chains follows, all from one sample in a study of spatial heterogeneity in lung cancer. TCRdb fed the 5' RACE reads into MiXCR, producing one record per CDR3 protein. The repertoire holds 15,000 to 20,000 distinct CDR3 sequences, with 10% as singletons. Sequencing used PBMCs, obtained at follow-up. The source of these receptors is a female donor with early-stage non-small cell lung cancer. The CDR3 runs from the conserved cysteine through the conserved F or W. D genes are given only for firm matches. A clone size is listed for some rows: how often the clone was seen (once, few, many), or a class if it is expanded.

>TRBV29-1|TRBD1|TRBJ1-3|many
TGCAGCGTTGAAGGGGGTCGACAGGGTGATGGAAACACCATATATTTT
CSVEGGRQGDGNTIYF
>TRBV12-3/TRBV12-4|NA|TRBJ2-5|many
TGTGCCAGCAGTTTGGGACTCAAAGGGACCCAGTACTTC
CASSLGLKGTQYF
>TRBV27|NA|TRBJ2-2|NA
TGTGCCAGCAGTTTCTTGGCTAGCGCTACCGGGGAGCTGTTTTTT
CASSFLASATGELFF
>TRBV7-2|NA|TRBJ1-1|many
TGTGCCAGCAGCAGGACAACAAACACTGAAGCTTTCTTT
CASSRTTNTEAFF
>TRBV27|TRBD1|TRBJ1-2|many
TGTGCCAGCAGTTTACAGGGGGCTCGTAACTATGGCTACACCTTC
CASSLQGARNYGYTF
>TRBV29-1|NA|TRBJ2-4|many
TGCAGCGTTGAAGATCCTGGAACCGGGACCAAAAACATTCAGTACTTC
CSVEDPGTGTKNIQYF
>TRBV24-1|TRBD1|TRBJ1-2|many
TGTGCCACCAGCGACAGGGCACCCTATGGCTACACCTTC
CATSDRAPYGYTF
>TRBV19|TRBD2|TRBJ2-2|medium-sized
TGTGCCAGTAGTATTTCGGGCGGGAGTGTGACCGGGGAGCTGTTTTTT
CASSISGGSVTGELFF
>TRBV12-5|TRBD2|TRBJ2-1|few
TGTGCTAGTGGTTGGGGAGGGCTTCGAGACAATGAGCAGTTCTTC
CASGWGGLRDNEQFF
>TRBV9|TRBD2|TRBJ2-7|NA
TGTGCCAGCCCGAAAGGACTAGCGGGACGGGACGAGCAGTACTTC
CASPKGLAGRDEQYF
>TRBV29-1|NA|TRBJ2-3|many
TGCAGCGTTGTGACCTTGGTAGCTCAGTATACGCAGTATTTT
CSVVTLVAQYTQYF
>TRBV5-6|NA|TRBJ1-1|many
TGTGCCAGCAGCTTATGGGGGAACACTGAAGCTTTCTTT
CASSLWGNTEAFF
>TRBV3-1|NA|TRBJ2-1|many
TGTGCCAGCAGCCAAACAGGACCCTTAGAGCAGTTCTTC
CASSQTGPLEQFF
>TRBV7-3|NA|TRBJ1-1|many
TGTGCCAGCAGCATGGACAGGAACACTGAAGCTTTCTTT
CASSMDRNTEAFF
>TRBV18|NA|TRBJ1-1|many
TGTGCCAGCTCAGGGGCTCACACTGAAGCTTTCTTT
CASSGAHTEAFF
>TRBV20-1|TRBD1|TRBJ2-2|many
TGCAGTGCTCCGGGACAGGGGTTAACCGGGGAGCTGTTTTTT
CSAPGQGLTGELFF
>TRBV10-3|NA|TRBJ2-5|NA
TGTGCCATCAGTGAGGATGCAGCGAAAGAGACCCAGTACTTC
CAISEDAAKETQYF
>TRBV29-1|NA|TRBJ2-7|many
TGCAGCTCCGGCGACCCGAATCGCGAGCAGTACTTC
CSSGDPNREQYF
>TRBV4-1|NA|TRBJ2-5|NA
TGCGCCAGCAGCCCACTCCCAGGGGCCGGCGGAGAGACCCAGTACTTC
CASSPLPGAGGETQYF
>TRBV12-3/TRBV12-4|TRBD1|TRBJ1-1|many
TGTGCCAGCAGTTTAACTGGACAGGGCAGGAACACTGAAGCTTTCTTT
CASSLTGQGRNTEAFF
>TRBV7-6|TRBD1|TRBJ2-1|many
TGTGCCAGCAGCTTAGCGGACAGGGTTTTCCCCCAGAGTGAGCAGTTCTTC
CASSLADRVFPQSEQFF